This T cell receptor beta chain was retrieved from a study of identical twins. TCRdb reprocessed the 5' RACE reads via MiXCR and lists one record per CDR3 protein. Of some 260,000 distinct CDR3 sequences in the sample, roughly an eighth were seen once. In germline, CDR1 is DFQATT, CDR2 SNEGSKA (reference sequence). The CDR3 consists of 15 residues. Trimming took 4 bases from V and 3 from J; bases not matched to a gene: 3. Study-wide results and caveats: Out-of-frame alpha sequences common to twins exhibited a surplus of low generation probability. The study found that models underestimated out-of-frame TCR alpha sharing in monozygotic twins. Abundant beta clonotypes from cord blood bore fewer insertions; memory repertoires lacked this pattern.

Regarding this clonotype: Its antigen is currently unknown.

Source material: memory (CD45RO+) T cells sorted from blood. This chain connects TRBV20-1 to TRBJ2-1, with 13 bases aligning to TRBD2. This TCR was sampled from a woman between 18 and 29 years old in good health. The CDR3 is CSANRLAGGYNEQFF. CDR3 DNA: TGCAGTGCTAACAGACTAGCGGGAGGCTACAATGAGCAGTTCTTC.